This T cell receptor beta chain was sequenced in a study of blood T cell repertoires in COVID-19. CDR3 length: 19 amino acids. V gave up 0 bases and J gave up 0 bases, with 19 bases separating them. Assay used: immunoSEQ multiplex PCR; TCRdb lists only in-frame clones, some missing. The sample has 150,000 or so clones; approximately 82% are singletons. The chain joins TRBV5-7 to TRBJ2-1, with unresolved D. TRBV5-7 is marked as an open reading frame, function uncertain. This sequence was found in a woman older than 75 with acute or convalescent COVID-19. Source material: peripheral blood. The CDR3 reads CASSLALIPPSSSYNEQFF. Here the CDR3 DNA reads TGTGCCAGCAGCTTGGCCCTAATCCCACCCTCGAGCTCCTACAATGAGCAGTTCTTC.